This T cell receptor beta chain stems from a study of shared clonotypes between healthy human individuals. Overall study findings and caveats: Among donors, sharing of clonotypes was expected to be affected by sequencing depth.

Only Caucasian adults living in Nashville, Tennessee made up the donor group. Negatively enriched CD4+ T cells were divided by CD45RA into naive and memory. The repertoire was sequenced with immunoSEQ multiplex PCR; TCRdb's copy has only in-frame clones and lacks some. The sample lists 2.3 million or so clones, more than 80% occurring once. This clone was counted only a few times. What it recognizes is unknown. Other DNA sequences in the sample encode the same CDR3. Germline loops: CDR1 LGHNT, CDR2 FRNRAP. The CDR3 sequence is 11 residues long. The V and J ends lost 6 bases and 7 bases respectively, with 10 bases between them.

This chain joins TRBV12-5 and TRBJ2-7; D unresolved. The clonotype was recovered from a young man in good health. Some clones in this sample may be carry-over from other donors' samples. Sequenced: naive CD4+ T cells from PBMCs. Subset given: CD45RA+ positively selected. CDR3 in DNA: TGTGCTAGTGGACTCGGGCGGGAGCAGTACTTC. Encoded protein: CASGLGREQYF.